This TCR beta chain appears in the sequencing data of a study of OX40 agonist ivuxolimab in advanced cancers. As to this clone: The antigen is undetermined.

Study-wide results and caveats: At 0.1 to 3.0 mg/kg, CD4+ and CD8+ blood T cells expanded clonally by week 6.

V dropped 5 bases and J dropped 0 bases, with 5 bases sitting between them. The length of the CDR3 is 13 residues. Germline values: CDR1 MNHEY, CDR2 SMNVEV (reference sequence). Measured with immunoSEQ multiplex PCR; TCRdb has only the in-frame clones, and not every one. Counted here are approximately 66,000 clones, around 89% occurring once; the ten biggest clones make up more than 5.5%. The TCR comes from an adult with an advanced solid tumor such as melanoma, head and neck, liver or kidney cancer. This chain joins TRBV27 and TRBJ1-5, with D unclear. The sequences come from CD4+ or CD8+ T cells sorted from blood, collected in a trial of the OX40 agonist ivuxolimab. For the CDR3, the DNA is TGTGCCAGCAGTGACCATAGCAATCAGCCCCAGCATTTT. Protein product: CASSDHSNQPQHF.